These T cell receptor beta chains were read from a single sample in a study of T-cell memory formation after mild COVID-19. TCRdb reprocessed the 5' RACE reads with MiXCR, giving one entry per CDR3 protein. The sample lists hundreds of thousands of distinct CDR3 sequences, over 15% occurring once. Sequencing used PBMCs or a T cell subset sorted from them (not recorded which). These receptors were collected from a man aged 18 to 35 who had mild COVID-19 (a few samples of this study predate the infection). Cell type and time point are not known. CDR3s include the opening cysteine and the closing phenylalanine or tryptophan. Not all rows give a size; the values are once, few, many and, for expanded clones, a class.

J gene	CDR3 length	V gene	clone size	CDR3 protein
TRBJ2-7	13	TRBV6-2/TRBV6-3	many	CASSRDSLYEQYF
TRBJ2-5	13	TRBV7-2	.	CASSRDVQETQYF
TRBJ1-2	15	TRBV7-2	few	CASSPSGQGFRGYTF
TRBJ1-1	17	TRBV14	few	CASSQDQRAGMNTEAFF
TRBJ2-3	12	TRBV4-3	.	CASSHGPDTQYF
TRBJ2-1	14	TRBV20-1	.	CSYGGGDHYNEQFF
TRBJ1-2	12	TRBV7-9	few	CASSLALGTVTF
TRBJ2-7	13	TRBV27	.	CASSFYPNYEQYF
TRBJ1-1	17	TRBV7-6	few	CASSLEGAGHSNTEAFF
TRBJ1-1	12	TRBV7-9	few	CASSLDSDEAFF
TRBJ2-5	16	TRBV7-8	.	CASSLGGTRVQETQYF
TRBJ2-3	14	TRBV9	.	CASSQTGAADTQYF
TRBJ2-3	15	TRBV12-3/TRBV12-4	few	CASTWGLASPDTQYF
TRBJ2-3	19	TRBV15	few	CATSREFGLQAGRTDTQYF